These 30 T cell receptor beta chains were sequenced from one sample in a study of blood T cell repertoires in COVID-19. The repertoire was sequenced with immunoSEQ multiplex PCR; TCRdb's copy has only in-frame clones and lacks some. The sample lists over 300,000 clones, nearly 90% occurring once. Sample: PBMCs or T cells enriched from blood (not recorded which). The receptors come from a woman younger than 45 who had recovered from COVID-19.

The gene calls are TRBV11-2 and TRBJ2-1; TRBD1 agrees at 10 bases. Germline V gene lookup returns CDR1 SGHAT and CDR2 FQNNGV. The CDR3 has 15 amino acids. Trimming at V came to 7 bases and at J to 4 bases, leaving 7 bases not matched to a gene. CDR3 bases: TGTGCCAGCATCTATGGGACAGGGGTATACAATGAGCAGTTCTTC. This translates into CASIYGTGVYNEQFF.

Comments on this clone: Other nucleotide sequences in the sample specify the same CDR3. V gene TRBV30 combines with J gene TRBJ2-7, with D perhaps matching TRBD2 (6 bases). CDR3 length: 12 residues. The germline V gene has CDR1 GTSNPN and CDR2 SVGIG (reference sequence). The V gene lost 1 base and the J gene lost 2 bases, with 6 bases spanning the gap. The CDR3 loop is CAWSGGAYEQYF. The CDR3 nucleotides read TGTGCCTGGAGTGGGGGGGCCTACGAGCAGTACTTC.

The J gene is TRBJ2-7, the V gene TRBV10-3; D ambiguous. Germline CDR1 and CDR2: ENHRY and SYGVKD. The germline V and J ends were trimmed by 2 bases and 1 base, with 3 bases remaining between them. The CDR3 contains 12 residues. CDR3 protein: CAISELSYEQYF. The CDR3 DNA is TGTGCCATCAGTGAGCTATCCTACGAGCAGTACTTC.

A word on this clone: One end of the junction varies from germline; a read error may be responsible. The chain has TRBV2 and TRBJ1-2; 11 nucleotides match TRBD1. The CDR3 is 14 residues long. CDR1 is SNHLY and CDR2 is FYNNEI in the germline V gene. This chain's CDR3 is CASSEGDRGYGYTF. For the CDR3, the DNA is TGTGCCAGCAGCGAAGGGGACAGGGGGTATGGCTACACCTTC.

This chain connects TRBV18 to TRBJ1-1; D unclear. The CDR3 consists of 14 residues. The V end lost 5 bases, the J end lost 4 bases, and 14 bases lay between the germline ends. Germline V lookup: CDR1 KGHSH, CDR2 LQKENI. Here the CDR3 reads CASSSEGWSTEAFF. The CDR3 bases are TGTGCCAGCTCATCGGAGGGTTGGAGCACTGAAGCTTTCTTT. The entire variable domain, with the rest obtained from reference TRBV18 and TRBJ1-1, is as follows: NAGVMQNPRHLVRRRGQEARLRCSPMKGHSHVYWYRQLPEEGLKFMVYLQKENIIDESGMPKERFSAEFPKEGPSILRIQQVVRGDSAAYFCASSSEGWSTEAFFGQGTRLTVV.

V usage is TRBV7-9 and J usage is TRBJ1-1; no firm D call. Germline V CDR1 and CDR2: SEHNR, FQNEAQ (reference sequence). The ends were cut back, 5 bases at V and 7 bases at J, with 11 bases in the middle. The CDR3 runs to 12 residues. The CDR3, as DNA: TGTGCCAGCAGCATAAAGGAGGTTGAAGCTTTCTTT. Translating gives CASSIKEVEAFF.

The rearrangement uses TRBV6-5 and TRBJ1-2; perhaps TRBD1 as D (5 bases). V was shortened by 0 bases and J by 0 bases, with 11 bases between the two germline ends. The CDR3 totals 16 residues. Per the germline V gene, CDR1 is MNHEY and CDR2 is SVGAGI. The chain's CDR3 is CASSYSKGSANYGYTF. The CDR3 region has the DNA TGTGCCAGCAGTTACTCGAAGGGGTCAGCTAACTATGGCTACACCTTC.

The chain is built from TRBV30 and TRBJ1-1; D call uncertain. CDR3 size: 13 residues. Germline CDR1 GTSNPN, CDR2 SVGIG (reference sequence). Trimming took off 3 bases at V and 0 bases at J, with 8 bases between the two ends. The DNA for the CDR3 is TGTGCCTGGAGGCGGGATGTGAACACTGAAGCTTTCTTT. Protein product: CAWRRDVNTEAFF.

The rearrangement joins TRBV19 to TRBJ1-3, with 10 bases that match TRBD1. The V gene's germline CDR1 is LNHDA and CDR2 SQIVND (reference sequence). This CDR3 is 18 amino acids long. Trimming took 3 bases from V and 1 from J; bases not matched to a gene: 9. Written as DNA, the CDR3 is TGTGCCAGTAGTATGACGTTTCCGGGACAGGGGTCTGGAAACACCATATATTTT. It is translated as CASSMTFPGQGSGNTIYF.

V is TRBV6-1 and J is TRBJ1-1, with TRBD1 as a possible D gene (5 bases). Looked up from germline, CDR1 is MNHNS and CDR2 is SASEGT. Trimming shortened V by 1 base and J by 0 bases, and 9 bases separated the two germline ends. The CDR3 sequence is 15 residues long. The CDR3 nucleotides read TGTGCCAGCAGTGAAGGAAGGGGCTTGAACACTGAAGCTTTCTTT. As protein: CASSEGRGLNTEAFF.

The rearrangement uses TRBV5-1 and TRBJ2-1, with TRBD1 identical over 7 bases. V lost 7 bases to trimming and J lost 5 bases; unmatched junction nucleotides: 15. CDR3 length: 16 residues. The germline V gene encodes CDR1 SGHRS and CDR2 YFSETQ. CDR3 amino acids: CASSAATGRSDNEQFF. The CDR3 DNA follows: TGCGCCAGCTCCGCGGCGACAGGGAGAAGCGACAATGAGCAGTTCTTC.

This clone was detected once. The V gene is TRBV11-2, the J gene TRBJ2-7; tentatively, D is TRBD1 (6 bases). CDR1 and CDR2 (germline): SGHAT, FQNNGV. The CDR3 is 16 amino acids. Trimming stripped 3 bases from V and 4 bases from J, with 19 bases between. CDR3 loop: CASSFQPLLGGYEQYF. CDR3 coding DNA: TGTGCCAGCAGCTTCCAACCGCTACTAGGGGGATACGAGCAGTACTTC.

The rearrangement joins TRBV4-3 to TRBJ1-1; 8 positions agree with TRBD1. Looked up from germline, CDR1 is LGHNA and CDR2 is YSLEER. The J segment lost 1 base and the V segment lost 4 bases, leaving 2 bases of the junction unmatched. There are 14 residues in the CDR3. The CDR3 DNA sequence: TGCGCCAGCAGCCCGGACAGGGCGAACACTGAAGCTTTCTTT. This sequence encodes CASSPDRANTEAFF.

This clone was seen a handful of times. The chain joins TRBV4-2 to TRBJ2-7; TRBD1 is a possible D gene (5 bases). V lost 0 bases to trimming and J lost 2 bases, with 8 bases between them. The CDR3 contains 14 residues. Looked up from germline, CDR1 is LGHNA and CDR2 is YNFKEQ. CDR3 region: CASSQEPGTYEQYF. CDR3 bases: TGTGCCAGCAGCCAAGAACCAGGGACCTACGAGCAGTACTTC.

This clone was seen a single time. The chain combines TRBV5-4 with TRBJ2-3; unclear D gene. The V end was cut by 1 base, the J end by 0 bases, with 9 bases between. The CDR3 contains 15 residues. Germline-derived CDR1 and CDR2 are SGHNT and YYREEE (reference sequence). The CDR3 spells CASSLSQASTDTQYF. The CDR3, as DNA: TGTGCCAGCAGCTTGTCCCAGGCTAGCACAGATACGCAGTATTTT.

The rearrangement links TRBV5-4 to TRBJ2-7, with D tentatively TRBD1 (5 bases). V was clipped by 4 bases and J by 2 bases, with 13 bases between them. The germline CDR1 and CDR2 sequences are SGHNT and YYREEE (reference sequence). The CDR3 is 14 amino acids. The CDR3 bases are TGTGCCAGCAGCCAAGGCCTGGACACCTACGAGCAGTACTTC. The encoded protein is CASSQGLDTYEQYF.

This chain uses TRBV9 with TRBJ1-3; D may be TRBD1 (5 bases). V was cut by 3 bases and J by 0 bases, with 7 bases left in between. The CDR3 is 14 residues long. Germline V CDR1 and CDR2: SGDLS, YYNGEE. CDR3 residues: CASSGGYSGNTIYF. CDR3 DNA: TGTGCCAGCAGCGGGGGCTACTCTGGAAACACCATATATTTT.

This clone showed up just once. The chain uses TRBV9 and TRBJ2-5; possibly TRBD2 for D (6 bases). V gave up 0 bases and J gave up 5 bases, with 23 bases separating them. This CDR3 region has 18 residues. Germline loops: CDR1 SGDLS, CDR2 YYNGEE. This CDR3 is CASSVEGRGRREAETQYF. DNA for the CDR3: TGTGCCAGCAGCGTAGAGGGGCGGGGAAGGCGGGAAGCGGAGACCCAGTACTTC.

The rearrangement links TRBV4-2 to TRBJ2-3; D gene unclear. The CDR3 covers 13 residues. The V end was cut by 3 bases, the J end by 2 bases, with 6 bases between. Germline V gives CDR1 LGHNA, CDR2 YNFKEQ. DNA of the CDR3: TGTGCCAGCAGCCATTCCGTCACAGATACGCAGTATTTT. Translating it yields CASSHSVTDTQYF.

A few counts support this clone. J is TRBJ2-7 and V is TRBV4-3, with 14 bases that match TRBD2. V gave up 3 bases and J gave up 7 bases; unmatched junction bases: 5. This CDR3 comprises 15 residues. In germline, CDR1 is LGHNA, CDR2 YSLEER. CDR3 sequence: CASSQGLAGDQEQYF. The CDR3, as DNA: TGCGCCAGCAGCCAGGGACTAGCGGGGGACCAGGAGCAGTACTTC.

This chain uses TRBV19 with TRBJ2-3; D call uncertain. Between the trimmed V and J ends, which lost 7 bases and 0 bases, there was a span of 8 bases. Germline assignment: CDR1 LNHDA and CDR2 SQIVND (reference sequence). The CDR3 has 13 amino acids. CDR3 nucleotides: TGTGCCAGTATGCTAAGAAGCACAGATACGCAGTATTTT. This codes for CASMLRSTDTQYF.

The chain has TRBV10-3 and TRBJ1-6; no reliable D call. The CDR3 totals 13 residues. V lost 4 bases and J lost 5, with 6 bases in between. The germline V gene encodes CDR1 ENHRY and CDR2 SYGVKD. The CDR3 loop reads CAISGGHNSPLHF. The DNA for the CDR3 is TGTGCCATCAGTGGCGGTCATAATTCACCCCTCCACTTT.

The chain couples TRBV7-9 to TRBJ1-1; no definite D call. The V gene lost 0 bases and the J gene lost 2 bases, with 7 bases spanning the gap. The CDR3 consists of 14 residues. CDR1 and CDR2 from the germline V gene are SEHNR and FQNEAQ (reference sequence). CDR3 DNA sequence: TGTGCCAGCAGCTTAGCGCTAGCTAACACTGAAGCTTTCTTT. It yields the protein CASSLALANTEAFF.

The chain links TRBV9 to TRBJ1-6; the D gene is possibly TRBD1 (6 bases). The CDR3 covers 15 residues. Trimming removed 3 bases from V and 10 bases from J, with 17 bases in between. In germline, CDR1 is SGDLS, CDR2 YYNGEE. Here the CDR3 reads CASSAIGLQGSPLHF. In DNA, the CDR3 is TGTGCCAGCAGCGCCATCGGTCTTCAGGGGTCACCCCTCCACTTT.

The chain carries TRBV11-2 and TRBJ2-5; perhaps TRBD2 as D (6 bases). Trimming pared 6 bases from V and 0 bases from J, leaving 11 bases between. The CDR3 runs to 14 residues. The germline V gene encodes CDR1 SGHAT and CDR2 FQNNGV. CDR3 DNA: TGTGCCAGCAGACCTGGGGGGTACCAAGAGACCCAGTACTTC. It codes for CASRPGGYQETQYF. Full variable domain (remainder filled in from reference TRBV11-2 and TRBJ2-5): EAGVAQSPRYKIIEKRQSVAFWCNPISGHATLYWYQQILGQGPKLLIQFQNNGVVDDSQLPKDRFSAERLKGVDSTLKIQPAKLEDSAVYLCASRPGGYQETQYFGPGTRLLVL.

The chain links TRBV7-3 to TRBJ2-1, with 13 bases that match TRBD2. In germline, CDR1 is SGHTA, CDR2 FQGTGA. The V gene end was trimmed by 5 bases and the J gene end by 7 bases; junction bases not matched to a gene: 2. This CDR3 spans 14 amino acids. Here the CDR3 reads CASSRGLAGNEQFF. In DNA form, the CDR3 reads TGTGCCAGCAGCCGGGGACTAGCGGGGAATGAGCAGTTCTTC. Variable domain in full (rest from reference TRBV7-3 and TRBJ2-1): GAGVSQTPSNKVTEKGKYVELRCDPISGHTALYWYRQSLGQGPEFLIYFQGTGAADDSGLPNDRFFAVRPEGSVSTLKIQRTERGDSAVYLCASSRGLAGNEQFFGPGTRLTVL.

This rearrangement joins TRBV6-5 to TRBJ2-7, with a possible D match to TRBD1 (6 bases). The CDR3 is 12 residues long. V was trimmed by 6 bases and J by 6 bases, leaving 12 bases between them. Germline V CDR1 and CDR2: MNHEY, SVGAGI. CDR3 DNA sequence: TGTGCCAGCAGCAACGCACAGGGCGAGCAGTACTTC. Translating it yields CASSNAQGEQYF.

This clone was observed once. This chain joins TRBV6-2 or TRBV6-3 and TRBJ2-7, with 8 bases lining up with TRBD1. Germline V gene sequence: CDR1 MNHEY, CDR2 SVGEGT. V lost 4 bases, J lost 0 bases, and 5 bases stayed unmatched. The CDR3 has 15 residues. CDR3 sequence reads: CASSFTGGHSYEQYF. Here the CDR3 DNA reads TGTGCCAGCAGTTTCACAGGGGGACACTCCTACGAGCAGTACTTC.

This chain connects TRBV6-5 to TRBJ2-7, with 8 nucleotides matching TRBD1. Germline trimming cut 2 bases from V and 2 bases from J; bases unmatched to any gene: 8. There are 16 residues in the CDR3. Germline V lookup: CDR1 MNHEY, CDR2 SVGAGI. CDR3 protein: CASSYPWTGPPYEQYF. CDR3 bases: TGTGCCAGCAGTTACCCATGGACAGGGCCTCCCTACGAGCAGTACTTC.

This clone was picked up one time. The V and J genes are TRBV27 and TRBJ2-2; tentatively, D is TRBD2 (5 bases). This CDR3 has 15 residues. V gave up 8 bases and J gave up 4 bases, with 17 bases separating them. Germline V gives CDR1 MNHEY, CDR2 SMNVEV (reference sequence). This CDR3 reads CASQVAPGVTGELFF. The CDR3 DNA reads TGTGCCAGCCAAGTAGCTCCCGGGGTCACCGGGGAGCTGTTTTTT.